This entry features one T cell receptor beta chain sequence. Its antigen remains unidentified. The assay was immunoSEQ multiplex PCR, and TCRdb's table has in-frame clones only and misses some. Here the sample spans 35,000 to 50,000 clones, roughly 92% being singletons. In germline, CDR1 is MGHDK, CDR2 SYGVNS. The CDR3 contains 14 residues. V shed 6 bases and J 5 bases; nucleotides not matched to a gene: 2. This sample was taken from a study of tissue T cells after allogeneic stem cell transplantation. Study at large: Enrolled prospectively were adult allogeneic hematopoietic cell transplant recipients whose graft-versus-host disease was steroid-refractory. Pre-transplant PBMCs were recipient-derived, available from five GVHD patients. Study-level points and caveats: Alloreactivity or antigen specificity of tissue TCRs was not determined; some clones might be host cells. Across patients, clones rarely overlapped, yet motif clusters were shared tissue-specifically.

This sample comprised blood, obtained before transplantation. This sequence originates from a woman between 35 and 75 years old who later had graft-versus-host disease after an allogeneic stem cell transplant. The chain is built from TRBV25-1 and TRBJ2-1; 12 bases are shared with TRBD1. The CDR3 spells CASSGDRGHNEQFF. In nucleotides, the CDR3 is TGTGCCAGCAGCGGGGACAGGGGGCACAATGAGCAGTTCTTC.